This T cell receptor (beta chain) derives from a study of T cells after somatic rescue of genetic block. Here immunoSEQ multiplex PCR was the method, and the copy in TCRdb shows in-frame clones only, minus some. Among 85,000 to 90,000 clones listed, just under 90% were seen once. The germline gives CDR1 MGHRA, CDR2 YSYEKL. V was shortened by 5 bases and J by 5 bases, with 17 bases between the two germline ends. The length of the CDR3 is 15 residues. The J gene is TRBJ2-3, the V gene TRBV4-1, with D perhaps matching TRBD1 (6 bases). Sequencing was done on a sample of peripheral blood mononuclear cells (PBMCs). The TCR originated in a woman aged 18-30 years. The CDR3 DNA sequence: TGCGCCAGCAGCGTCGGCCAGGGGCGACTAGATACGCAGTATTTT. It codes for CASSVGQGRLDTQYF.